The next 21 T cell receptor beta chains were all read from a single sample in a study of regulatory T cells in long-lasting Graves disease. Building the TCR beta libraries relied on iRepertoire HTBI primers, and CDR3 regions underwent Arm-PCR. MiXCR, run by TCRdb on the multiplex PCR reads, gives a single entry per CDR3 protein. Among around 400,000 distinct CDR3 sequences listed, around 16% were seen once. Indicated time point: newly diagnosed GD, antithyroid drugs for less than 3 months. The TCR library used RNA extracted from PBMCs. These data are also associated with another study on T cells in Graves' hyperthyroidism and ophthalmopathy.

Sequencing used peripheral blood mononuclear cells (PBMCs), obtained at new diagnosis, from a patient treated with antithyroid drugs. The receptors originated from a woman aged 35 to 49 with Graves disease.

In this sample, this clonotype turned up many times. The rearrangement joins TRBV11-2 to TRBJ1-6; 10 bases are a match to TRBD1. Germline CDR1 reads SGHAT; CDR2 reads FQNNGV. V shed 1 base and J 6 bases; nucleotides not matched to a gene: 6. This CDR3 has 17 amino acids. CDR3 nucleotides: TGTGCCAGCAGCTTAGTTCCCCGGGACAGGGGTAATTCACCCCTCCACTTT. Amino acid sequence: CASSLVPRDRGNSPLHF.

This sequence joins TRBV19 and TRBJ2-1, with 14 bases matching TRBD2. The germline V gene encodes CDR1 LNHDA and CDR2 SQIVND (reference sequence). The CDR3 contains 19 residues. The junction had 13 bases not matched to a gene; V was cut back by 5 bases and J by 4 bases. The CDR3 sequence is CASSAVRTTSGRDYNEQFF. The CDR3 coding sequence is TGTGCCAGTAGTGCCGTACGTACGACTAGCGGGAGGGATTACAATGAGCAGTTCTTC.

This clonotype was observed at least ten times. The CDR3 nucleotides are TGTGCCAGCAGTGAGTTGACAAGGTGGTTTGAGACCCAGTACTTC. Translating it yields CASSELTRWFETQYF. The chain employs TRBV28 and TRBJ2-5; D remains ambiguous. The CDR3 has 15 amino acids. Trimming took off 5 bases at V and 5 bases at J, with 18 bases between the two ends. Germline CDR1 MDHEN, CDR2 SYDVKM.

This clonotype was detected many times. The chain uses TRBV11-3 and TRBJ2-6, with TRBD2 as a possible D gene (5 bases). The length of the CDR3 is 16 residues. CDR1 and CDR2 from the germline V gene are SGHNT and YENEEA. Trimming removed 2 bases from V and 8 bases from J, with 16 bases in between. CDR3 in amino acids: CASSLSTRAGSNVLTF. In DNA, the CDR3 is TGTGCCAGCAGCTTATCAACGAGGGCCGGCTCCAACGTCCTGACTTTC.

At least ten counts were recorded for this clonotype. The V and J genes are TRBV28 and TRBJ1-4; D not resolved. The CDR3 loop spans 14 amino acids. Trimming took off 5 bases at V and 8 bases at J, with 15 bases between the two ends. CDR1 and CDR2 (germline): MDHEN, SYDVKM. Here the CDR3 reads CASSPGPVGEKLFF. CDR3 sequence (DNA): TGTGCCAGCAGTCCGGGCCCCGTTGGGGAAAAACTGTTTTTT.

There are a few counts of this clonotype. The CDR3: CASSSPRRGPGELFF. The DNA for the CDR3 is TGTGCCAGCAGCTCGCCCCGGCGGGGACCCGGGGAGCTGTTTTTT. The chain recombines TRBV7-9 with TRBJ2-2; D perhaps matches TRBD2 (6 bases). The CDR3 has 15 amino acids. V was shortened by 4 bases and J by 6 bases, with 15 bases between the two germline ends. Germline-derived CDR1 and CDR2 are SEHNR and FQNEAQ (reference sequence).

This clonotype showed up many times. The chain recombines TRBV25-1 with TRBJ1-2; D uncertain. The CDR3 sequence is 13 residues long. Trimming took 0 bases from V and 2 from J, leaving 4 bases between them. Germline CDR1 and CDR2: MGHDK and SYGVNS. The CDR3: CASSEYKNYGYTF. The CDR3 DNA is TGTGCCAGCAGTGAATACAAAAACTATGGCTACACCTTC.

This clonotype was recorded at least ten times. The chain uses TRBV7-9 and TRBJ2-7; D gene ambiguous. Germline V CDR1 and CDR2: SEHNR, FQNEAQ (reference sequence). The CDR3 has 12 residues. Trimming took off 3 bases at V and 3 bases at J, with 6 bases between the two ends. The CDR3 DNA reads TGTGCCAGCAGCTTGACGGACTACGAGCAGTACTTC. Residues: CASSLTDYEQYF.

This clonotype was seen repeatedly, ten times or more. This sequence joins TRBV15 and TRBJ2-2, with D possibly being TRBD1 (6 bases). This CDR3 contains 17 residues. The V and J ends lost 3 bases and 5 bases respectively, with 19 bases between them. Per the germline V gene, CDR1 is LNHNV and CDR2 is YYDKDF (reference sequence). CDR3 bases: TGTGCCACCAGCAGTTGGGGGCGGAAAAAAGGAACCGGGGAGCTGTTTTTT. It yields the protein CATSSWGRKKGTGELFF.

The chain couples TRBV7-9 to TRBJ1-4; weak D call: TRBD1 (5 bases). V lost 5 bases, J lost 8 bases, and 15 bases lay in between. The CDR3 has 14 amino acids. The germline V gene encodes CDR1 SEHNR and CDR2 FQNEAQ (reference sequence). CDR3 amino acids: CASSPLTGGEKLFF. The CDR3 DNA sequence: TGTGCCAGCAGCCCCTTGACGGGGGGAGAAAAACTGTTTTTT.

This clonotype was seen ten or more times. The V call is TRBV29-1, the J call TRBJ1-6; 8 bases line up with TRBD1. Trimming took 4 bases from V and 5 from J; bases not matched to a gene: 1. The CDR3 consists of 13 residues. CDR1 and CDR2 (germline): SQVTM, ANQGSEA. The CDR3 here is CSVGDRNNSPLHF. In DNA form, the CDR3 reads TGCAGCGTTGGGGACAGGAATAATTCACCCCTCCACTTT.

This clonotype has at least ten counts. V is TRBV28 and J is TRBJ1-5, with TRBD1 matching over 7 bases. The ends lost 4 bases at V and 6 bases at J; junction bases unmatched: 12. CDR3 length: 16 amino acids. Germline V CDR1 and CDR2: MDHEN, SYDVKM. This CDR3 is CASSSPNRGWGQPQHF. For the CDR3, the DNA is TGTGCCAGCAGTTCCCCTAACAGGGGATGGGGTCAGCCCCAGCATTTT.

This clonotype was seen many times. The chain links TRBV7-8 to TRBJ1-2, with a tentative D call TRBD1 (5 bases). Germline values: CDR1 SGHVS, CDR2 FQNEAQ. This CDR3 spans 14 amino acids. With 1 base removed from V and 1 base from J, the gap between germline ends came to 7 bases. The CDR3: CASSLDRSNYGYTF. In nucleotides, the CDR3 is TGTGCCAGCAGCTTAGACAGGAGTAACTATGGCTACACCTTC.

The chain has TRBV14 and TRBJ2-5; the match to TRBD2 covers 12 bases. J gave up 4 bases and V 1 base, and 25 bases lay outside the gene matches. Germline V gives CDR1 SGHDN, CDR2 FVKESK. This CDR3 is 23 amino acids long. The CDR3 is CASSQVGFVGLAGNKEGRETQYF. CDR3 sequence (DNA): TGTGCCAGCAGCCAAGTGGGGTTCGTTGGACTAGCGGGGAACAAGGAGGGTCGAGAGACCCAGTACTTC.

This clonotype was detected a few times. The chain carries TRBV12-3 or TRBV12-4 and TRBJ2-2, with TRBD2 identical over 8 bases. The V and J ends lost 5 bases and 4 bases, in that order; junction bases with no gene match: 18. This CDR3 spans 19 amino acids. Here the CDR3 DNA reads TGTGCCAGCAGTCCAAAAAGACGGGGGGGGATTATAAGCACCGGGGAGCTGTTTTTT. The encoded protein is CASSPKRRGGIISTGELFF.

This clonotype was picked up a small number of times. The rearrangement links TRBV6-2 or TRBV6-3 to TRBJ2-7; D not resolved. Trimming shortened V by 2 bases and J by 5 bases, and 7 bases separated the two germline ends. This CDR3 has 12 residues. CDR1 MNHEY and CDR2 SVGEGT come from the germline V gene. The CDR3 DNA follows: TGTGCCAGCAGTTACCCGGTCGACGAGCAGTACTTC. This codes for CASSYPVDEQYF.

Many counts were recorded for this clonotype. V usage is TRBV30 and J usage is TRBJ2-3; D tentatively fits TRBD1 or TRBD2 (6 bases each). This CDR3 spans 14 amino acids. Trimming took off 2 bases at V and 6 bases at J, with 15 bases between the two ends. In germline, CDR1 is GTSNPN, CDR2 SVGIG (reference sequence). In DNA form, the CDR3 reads TGTGCCTGGAGTTATGGTATAGGGGGGGATACGCAGTATTTT. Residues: CAWSYGIGGDTQYF.

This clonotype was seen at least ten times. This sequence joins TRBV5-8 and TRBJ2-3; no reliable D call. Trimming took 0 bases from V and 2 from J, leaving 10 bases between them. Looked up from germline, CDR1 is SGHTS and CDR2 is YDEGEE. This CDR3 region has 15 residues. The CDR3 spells CASSLETAPTDTQYF. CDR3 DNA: TGTGCCAGCAGCTTGGAGACTGCCCCCACAGATACGCAGTATTTT. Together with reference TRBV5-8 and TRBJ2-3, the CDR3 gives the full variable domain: EAGVTQSPTHLIKTRGQQATLRCSPISGHTSVYWYQQALGLGLQFLLWYDEGEERNRGNFPPRFSGRQFPNYSSELNVNALELEDSALYLCASSLETAPTDTQYFGPGTRLTVL.

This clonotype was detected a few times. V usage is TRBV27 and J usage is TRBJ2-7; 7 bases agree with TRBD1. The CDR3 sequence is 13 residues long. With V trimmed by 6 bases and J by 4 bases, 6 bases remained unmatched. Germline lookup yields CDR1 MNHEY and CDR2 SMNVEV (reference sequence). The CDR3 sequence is CASSPGQLYEQYF. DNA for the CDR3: TGTGCCAGCAGCCCGGGACAGCTTTACGAGCAGTACTTC.

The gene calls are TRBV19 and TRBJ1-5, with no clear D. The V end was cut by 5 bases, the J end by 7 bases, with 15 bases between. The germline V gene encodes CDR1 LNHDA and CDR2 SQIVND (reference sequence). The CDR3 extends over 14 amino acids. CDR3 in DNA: TGTGCCAGTAGTTATACGGGGTCGGGCCAGCCCCAGCATTTT. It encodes CASSYTGSGQPQHF. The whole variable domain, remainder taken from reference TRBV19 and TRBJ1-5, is DGGITQSPKYLFRKEGQNVTLSCEQNLNHDAMYWYRQDPGQGLRLIYYSQIVNDFQKGDIAEGYSVSREKKESFPLTVTSAQKNPTAFYLCASSYTGSGQPQHFGDGTRLSIL.

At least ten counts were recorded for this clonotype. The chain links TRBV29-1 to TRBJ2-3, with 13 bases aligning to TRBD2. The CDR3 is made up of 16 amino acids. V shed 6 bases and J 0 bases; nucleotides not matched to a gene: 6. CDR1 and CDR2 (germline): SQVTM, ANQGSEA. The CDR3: CSVGLAGESSTDTQYF. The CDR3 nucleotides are TGCAGCGTCGGACTAGCGGGAGAATCTAGCACAGATACGCAGTATTTT.